Following are 28 T cell receptor beta chains from one sample sequenced in a study of T cells in Graves' hyperthyroidism and ophthalmopathy. Researchers amplified the TCR beta CDR3 regions from RNA transcripts. Using the HTBI primer set, a first-round RT-PCR was run on the TCR CDR3. TCRdb independently ran MiXCR on the multiplex PCR reads; one entry per CDR3 protein. The sample holds around 250,000 distinct CDR3 sequences; around 24% are singletons and the top ten take roughly 35%. The specimen sequenced was blood. These receptor sequences come from a woman aged 40-49 years with Graves' ophthalmopathy.

The rearrangement links TRBV5-1 to TRBJ1-5; no clear D gene. The CDR3 sequence is 14 residues long. The V end lost 0 bases, the J end lost 6 bases, and 10 bases lay between the germline ends. CDR1 is SGHRS, CDR2 YFSETQ, per germline. The CDR3 nucleotides read TGCGCCAGCAGCTTGGATAGGGCTACTCAGCCCCAGCATTTT. It is translated as CASSLDRATQPQHF.

The rearrangement joins TRBV2 to TRBJ2-6; possible D gene TRBD1, 6 bases. Germline V gene sequence: CDR1 SNHLY, CDR2 FYNNEI. CDR3 length: 15 residues. Trimming cost V 6 bases and J 0 bases, with 9 bases left between them. This CDR3 reads CASRTGSSGANVLTF. For the CDR3, the DNA is TGTGCCAGCAGGACAGGAAGCTCTGGGGCCAACGTCCTGACTTTC.

At least ten counts were recorded for this clonotype. The CDR3 coding sequence is TGTGCCAGCAGCCAGGGGGCGGGATATACCGGGGAGCTGTTTTTT. This sequence encodes CASSQGAGYTGELFF. This rearrangement joins TRBV6-1 to TRBJ2-2; 8 bases are shared with TRBD1. The CDR3 is made up of 15 amino acids. Germline values: CDR1 MNHNS, CDR2 SASEGT. The trim removed 6 bases at V and 5 bases at J, leaving 8 bases unmatched.

There are many counts of this clonotype. The rearrangement links TRBV6-1 to TRBJ2-7; 14 bases are a match to TRBD2. Germline CDR1 and CDR2: MNHNS and SASEGT. J lost 0 bases, V lost 5 bases, and 6 bases had no gene match. The CDR3 spans 17 residues. The CDR3 region is CASSKGTSGGYSYEQYF. The CDR3 region has the DNA TGTGCCAGCAGTAAGGGGACTAGCGGGGGTTACTCCTACGAGCAGTACTTC.

In this sample, this clonotype turned up many times. The V and J genes are TRBV5-1 and TRBJ1-2; no firm D call. Trimming pared 0 bases from V and 8 bases from J, leaving 17 bases between. CDR3 length equals 15 residues. From germline, CDR1 is SGHRS and CDR2 YFSETQ. CDR3 region: CASSLEAGILSGYTF. CDR3 nucleotide sequence: TGCGCCAGCAGCTTGGAGGCCGGGATCCTGTCGGGCTACACCTTC. Looking up the rest from reference TRBV5-1 and TRBJ1-2 gives the full variable domain: KAGVTQTPRYLIKTRGQQVTLSCSPISGHRSVSWYQQTPGQGLQFLFEYFSETQRNKGNFPGRFSGRQFSNSRSEMNVSTLELGDSALYLCASSLEAGILSGYTFGSGTRLTVV.

Ten or more counts support this clonotype. V and J are TRBV11-1 and TRBJ2-2; D is undetermined. This CDR3 spans 15 amino acids. The germline gives CDR1 SGHAT, CDR2 FQDESV (reference sequence). Between the trimmed V and J ends, which lost 2 bases and 4 bases, there was a span of 11 bases. CDR3 in DNA: TGTGCCAGCAGCTTAACCTATCCCCTCACCGGGGAGCTGTTTTTT. The encoded protein is CASSLTYPLTGELFF.

This clonotype has ten or more counts. The gene calls are TRBV9 and TRBJ2-5; tentatively, D is TRBD2 (7 bases). With 4 bases removed from V and 5 bases from J, the gap between germline ends came to 18 bases. The CDR3 sequence is 15 residues long. CDR1 and CDR2 (germline): SGDLS, YYNGEE. The CDR3 protein is CASSSWGGLRETQYF. CDR3 bases: TGTGCCAGCAGCTCCTGGGGGGGGCTGCGTGAGACCCAGTACTTC.

The chain carries TRBV6-2 or TRBV6-3 and TRBJ2-2; D not certain. V lost 6 bases and J 2 bases, leaving 13 bases between the germline ends. The CDR3 totals 15 residues. Germline V gene lookup returns CDR1 MNHEY and CDR2 SVGEGT. The CDR3 DNA sequence: TGTGCCAGCAGGACGACGACACGAAACACCGGGGAGCTGTTTTTT. This gives the protein CASRTTTRNTGELFF.

This clonotype was counted ten times or more. This chain connects TRBV19 to TRBJ2-5, with D uncertain. The CDR3 is made up of 12 amino acids. Germline loops: CDR1 LNHDA, CDR2 SQIVND (reference sequence). Trimming removed 3 bases at V and 2 bases at J, with 4 bases between. The DNA of the CDR3 is TGTGCCAGTAGTATGCTACAAGAGACCCAGTACTTC. It codes for CASSMLQETQYF.

This clonotype was detected only a few times. V is TRBV6-5 and J is TRBJ2-5; D is possibly TRBD2 (5 bases). Germline loops: CDR1 MNHEY, CDR2 SVGAGI. This CDR3 contains 14 residues. Deletions cut 8 bases from V and 3 bases from J, with 16 bases between. The CDR3 loop reads CASWVAGREETQYF. The DNA of the CDR3 is TGTGCCAGCTGGGTAGCCGGGCGGGAAGAGACCCAGTACTTC.

In this sample, this clonotype turned up many times. The chain has TRBV30 and TRBJ2-7; D not certain. Trimming shortened V by 0 bases and J by 3 bases, and 9 bases separated the two germline ends. Germline lookup yields CDR1 GTSNPN and CDR2 SVGIG (reference sequence). The CDR3 runs 13 residues. The CDR3 DNA sequence: TGTGCCTGGAGTGTGAAAGGGTACTACGAGCAGTACTTC. Protein: CAWSVKGYYEQYF.

Ten or more counts support this clonotype. Lacking the conserved final phenylalanine or tryptophan, this CDR3 likely reflects a read error. V is TRBV29-1 and J is TRBJ2-7; 9 nucleotides match TRBD2. Germline lookup yields CDR1 SQVTM and CDR2 ANQGSEA. V was clipped by 5 bases and J by 4 bases; unmatched bases: 6. This CDR3 comprises 13 residues. The CDR3 DNA reads TGCAGCGTTCCCGGGACTAGCCCTTACGAGCAGTACCTC. The encoded protein is CSVPGTSPYEQYL.

V gene TRBV15 combines with J gene TRBJ2-5; D may be TRBD2 (6 bases). Deletions cut 5 bases from V and 5 bases from J, with 18 bases between. Germline-derived CDR1 and CDR2 are LNHNV and YYDKDF (reference sequence). The CDR3 spans 15 residues. The CDR3 DNA sequence: TGTGCCACCAGCTCTTGGATAGGGGAGGAGGAGACCCAGTACTTC. It translates to CATSSWIGEEETQYF. The variable domain in full, completed from reference TRBV15 and TRBJ2-5, reads DAMVIQNPRYQVTQFGKPVTLSCSQTLNHNVMYWYQQKSSQAPKLLFHYYDKDFNNEADTPDNFQSRRPNTSFCFLDIRSPGLGDTAMYLCATSSWIGEEETQYFGPGTRLLVL.

In this sample, this clonotype turned up many times. One end of the junction is discordant with germline, which a read error may explain. The V gene is TRBV7-2, the J gene TRBJ2-7; D gene uncertain. Germline-derived CDR1 and CDR2 are SGHTA and FQGNSA. CDR3 size: 13 residues. CDR3 sequence reads: CASSFVSSCEQYF. The DNA for the CDR3 is TGTGCCAGCAGCTTCGTAAGCTCCTGCGAGCAGTACTTC.

This clonotype was detected ten times or more. The CDR3: CASSLNRVLGQPQHF. In DNA, the CDR3 is TGTGCCAGCAGTCTTAACAGGGTACTAGGTCAGCCCCAGCATTTT. The rearrangement links TRBV12-3 or TRBV12-4 to TRBJ1-5, with TRBD1 as a possible D gene (6 bases). The CDR3 covers 15 residues. V was clipped by 5 bases and J by 6 bases, with 17 bases between them.

In this sample, this clonotype turned up many times. The chain carries TRBV9 and TRBJ2-7; tentatively, D is TRBD2 (6 bases). The V gene lost 0 bases and the J gene lost 1 base, with 11 bases spanning the gap. The CDR3 is made up of 15 amino acids. The germline gives CDR1 SGDLS, CDR2 YYNGEE. In DNA form, the CDR3 reads TGTGCCAGCAGCGTAGAAATCGGGGGTTCCTACGAGCAGTACTTC. Protein: CASSVEIGGSYEQYF. Using reference TRBV9 and TRBJ2-7 for the parts outside the CDR3, the full variable domain is DSGVTQTPKHLITATGQRVTLRCSPRSGDLSVYWYQQSLDQGLQFLIQYYNGEERAKGNILERFSAQQFPDLHSELNLSSLELGDSALYFCASSVEIGGSYEQYFGPGTRLTVT.

There are many counts of this clonotype. The genes are TRBV9 and TRBJ2-7, with TRBD2 as a possible D gene (6 bases). Germline CDR1 SGDLS, CDR2 YYNGEE. V was trimmed by 3 bases and J by 3 bases, leaving 7 bases between them. The CDR3 has 12 residues. The CDR3, as DNA: TGTGCCAGCAGCGCGGACTACTACGAGCAGTACTTC. It codes for CASSADYYEQYF.

This clonotype has at least ten counts. V and J are TRBV27 and TRBJ2-2, with 10 positions matching TRBD1. The germline V gene has CDR1 MNHEY and CDR2 SMNVEV (reference sequence). The V segment lost 3 bases and the J segment 2 bases; nucleotides outside the gene matches: 6. The length of the CDR3 is 17 residues. CDR3 residues: CASSFEDRGFNTGELFF. The CDR3 DNA sequence: TGTGCCAGCAGTTTTGAGGACAGGGGGTTTAACACCGGGGAGCTGTTTTTT.

At least ten counts were recorded for this clonotype. V gene TRBV15 combines with J gene TRBJ1-5; D uncertain. CDR1 LNHNV and CDR2 YYDKDF come from the germline V gene (reference sequence). This CDR3 comprises 13 residues. The V end lost 0 bases, the J end lost 7 bases, and 7 bases lay between the germline ends. The CDR3 sequence: CATSREVRQPQHF. The CDR3 coding sequence is TGTGCCACCAGCAGAGAAGTCAGGCAGCCCCAGCATTTT.

This clonotype was seen repeatedly, ten times or more. CDR3 coding DNA: TGTGCCAGCAGTCCACCCGGGACTAGCCTATCCTACAATGAGCAGTTCTTC. It specifies CASSPPGTSLSYNEQFF. V gene TRBV28 combines with J gene TRBJ2-1; 9 nucleotides agree with TRBD2. CDR3 length: 17 residues. Looked up from germline, CDR1 is MDHEN and CDR2 is SYDVKM. J gave up 1 base and V 5 bases, and 9 bases lay outside the gene matches. The complete variable domain, with remaining parts taken from reference TRBV28 and TRBJ2-1, reads DVKVTQSSRYLVKRTGEKVFLECVQDMDHENMFWYRQDPGLGLRLIYFSYDVKMKEKGDIPEGYSVSREKKERFSLILESASTNQTSMYLCASSPPGTSLSYNEQFFGPGTRLTVL.

The J gene is TRBJ2-7, the V gene TRBV9; D remains ambiguous. Germline loops: CDR1 SGDLS, CDR2 YYNGEE. This CDR3 has 14 residues. V was trimmed by 0 bases and J by 2 bases, leaving 9 bases between them. The CDR3 DNA follows: TGTGCCAGCAGCGTAGGCGCAGAGACCTACGAGCAGTACTTC. Its protein is CASSVGAETYEQYF.

This clonotype has at least ten counts. This rearrangement joins TRBV5-1 to TRBJ1-6; D gene ambiguous. CDR3 length equals 17 residues. Germline assignment: CDR1 SGHRS and CDR2 YFSETQ. The ends were cut back, 3 bases at V and 0 bases at J, with 13 bases in the middle. The chain's CDR3 is CASSSATGFSYNSPLHF. As DNA, the CDR3 is TGCGCCAGCAGCTCGGCAACGGGGTTCTCCTATAATTCACCCCTCCACTTT.

This clonotype has ten or more counts. This rearrangement joins TRBV25-1 to TRBJ2-2, with D possibly TRBD2 on 5 matching bases. Trimming shortened V by 7 bases and J by 1 base, and 16 bases separated the two germline ends. The length of the CDR3 is 16 residues. Germline assignment: CDR1 MGHDK and CDR2 SYGVNS. The CDR3 loop is CASTAFDYQNTGELFF. CDR3 sequence (DNA): TGTGCCAGCACCGCTTTCGACTACCAGAACACCGGGGAGCTGTTTTTT.

The rearrangement joins TRBV7-9 to TRBJ2-7; TRBD1 matches 7 bases. Germline CDR1 is SEHNR and CDR2 is FQNEAQ (reference sequence). This CDR3 spans 14 amino acids. The ends lost 6 bases at V and 4 bases at J; junction bases unmatched: 9. CDR3 coding DNA: TGTGCCAGCAGTTTTACAGGGGCCGGATACGAGCAGTACTTC. This gives the protein CASSFTGAGYEQYF.

In this sample, this clonotype turned up many times. The chain carries TRBV19 and TRBJ1-1, with D uncertain. CDR1 is LNHDA and CDR2 is SQIVND in the germline V gene (reference sequence). The CDR3 length is 13 residues. V was trimmed by 4 bases and J by 1 base, leaving 7 bases between them. The CDR3, as DNA: TGTGCCAGTAGTACCAGTAGGAACACTGAAGCTTTCTTT. Translating it yields CASSTSRNTEAFF.

This clonotype was recorded at least ten times. This chain links TRBV28 with TRBJ2-5; 8 nucleotides line up with TRBD2. Germline V gives CDR1 MDHEN, CDR2 SYDVKM. The CDR3 is made up of 17 amino acids. J was trimmed by 3 bases and V by 0 bases; bases with no gene match: 9. DNA for the CDR3: TGTGCCAGCAGTTTATGTCTTCTAGCGGGTAAAGAAGAGACCCAGTACTTC. The encoded protein is CASSLCLLAGKEETQYF.

Ten or more counts support this clonotype. The rearrangement uses TRBV6-2 or TRBV6-3 and TRBJ2-7; D could derive from TRBD1 or TRBD2 (5 bases each). Germline V gene data show CDR1 as MNHEY and CDR2 as SVGEGT. The CDR3 has 16 amino acids. Trimming left V 2 bases short and J 1 base short, with 15 bases between. The CDR3 loop reads CASSYRPGRESYEQYF. CDR3 DNA: TGTGCCAGCAGTTACCGCCCGGGCAGGGAGTCCTACGAGCAGTACTTC.

The sample holds many counts of this clonotype. The genes are TRBV7-2 and TRBJ1-2; the match to TRBD1 covers 8 bases. V shed 5 bases and J 6 bases; nucleotides not matched to a gene: 8. The CDR3 covers 14 residues. CDR1 SGHTA and CDR2 FQGNSA come from the germline V gene. CDR3 amino acids: CASSLRQGIDGYTF. As DNA, the CDR3 is TGTGCCAGCAGCCTCAGACAGGGGATAGATGGCTACACCTTC.